The rows below give T cell receptor beta chains drawn from one sample of a study of glioma-infiltrating T cells after dendritic cell vaccination. Only in-frame clones appear in the TCRdb table, and some are missing; sequencing was by immunoSEQ multiplex PCR. The table lists roughly 60,000 clones, roughly 86% of them singletons. Sequences were derived from blood, sampled after dendritic cell vaccination. The receptor set was obtained from a human donor with glioblastoma. CDR3s include the opening cysteine and the closing phenylalanine or tryptophan. A D gene is named only where the DNA matches it firmly. Rows may omit the clone size; those that give it use once, few, many or a size class.

>TRBV9|-|TRBJ1-1|-
CASTRGHMNTEAFF
TGTGCCAGTACGAGAGGACACATGAACACTGAAGCTTTCTTT
>TRBV7-3|TRBD2|TRBJ2-7|-
CASSLNVAGVYEQYF
TGTGCCAGCAGCTTAAATGTAGCGGGAGTGTACGAGCAGTACTTC
>TRBV5-1|TRBD2|TRBJ2-5|-
CASRTSGSQETQYF
TGCGCCAGTCGGACTAGCGGGAGCCAAGAGACCCAGTACTTC
>TRBV25-1|-|TRBJ2-1|-
CASSEYILNEQFF
TGTGCCAGCAGTGAATATATTCTGAATGAGCAGTTCTTC
>TRBV7-9|TRBD1|TRBJ2-7|-
CASRRGQGLSYEQYF
TGTGCCAGCAGGCGAGGACAGGGGCTTTCCTACGAGCAGTACTTC
>TRBV9|-|TRBJ1-5|few
CASSEGGGGGQPQHF
TGTGCCAGCAGCGAGGGGGGGGGTGGAGGACAGCCCCAGCATTTT
>TRBV5-4|-|TRBJ2-1|-
CASSFVPTRGNNEQFF
TGTGCCAGCAGCTTTGTCCCGACCCGGGGTAACAATGAGCAGTTCTTC
>TRBV4-3|-|TRBJ1-1|-
CASSFDQDFTEAFF
TGCGCCAGCAGCTTTGACCAGGATTTCACTGAAGCTTTCTTT
>TRBV7-2|-|TRBJ2-2|-
CASSLVRGGLTYTGELFF
TGTGCCAGCAGCTTAGTTAGGGGGGGGTTAACTTACACCGGGGAGCTGTTTTTT
>TRBV4-1|-|TRBJ1-1|-
CASSQDPQGRTEAFF
TGCGCCAGCAGCCAAGATCCTCAGGGGAGAACTGAAGCTTTCTTT
>TRBV5-1|TRBD1|TRBJ1-1|-
CASRSFRQGALPKDTEAFF
TGCGCCAGCAGGTCATTTCGTCAGGGGGCCCTCCCCAAGGACACTGAAGCTTTCTTT
>TRBV7-3|-|TRBJ1-3|-
CASSPSGTGNTIYF
TGTGCCAGCAGCCCATCGGGTACTGGAAACACCATATATTTT
>TRBV27|-|TRBJ1-5|once
CASSLGLNNQPQHF
TGTGCCAGCAGTTTGGGGCTGAATAATCAGCCCCAGCATTTT
>TRBV7-2|TRBD2|TRBJ2-2|-
CASGASGGNTGELFF
TGTGCCAGCGGCGCCAGCGGGGGGAACACCGGGGAGCTGTTTTTT
>TRBV7-9|TRBD1|TRBJ2-2|-
CASSSTGGSTGELFF
TGTGCCAGCAGCTCCACAGGGGGCAGCACCGGGGAGCTGTTTTTT
>TRBV9|TRBD1|TRBJ2-7|-
CASSVAGTGNYEQYF
TGTGCCAGCAGCGTAGCAGGGACAGGGAACTACGAGCAGTACTTC
>TRBV10-2|-|TRBJ2-4|-
CASSESQRRPMGNIQYF
TGCGCCAGCAGTGAGTCTCAGCGGCGCCCCATGGGGAACATTCAGTACTTC
>TRBV9|TRBD1|TRBJ1-5|-
CASSETGRRHQPQHF
TGTGCCAGCAGCGAGACAGGGAGGAGGCATCAGCCCCAGCATTTT
>TRBV18|-|TRBJ1-1|-
CASSPTTRNTEAFF
TGTGCCAGCTCACCAACTACAAGGAACACTGAAGCTTTCTTT
>TRBV5-1|-|TRBJ2-5|-
CASSFQVERPETQYF
TGCGCCAGCAGCTTTCAGGTAGAACGGCCAGAGACCCAGTACTTC
>TRBV29-1|-|TRBJ1-1|-
CSVSSTGEAFF
TGCAGTGTGAGCTCCACAGGTGAAGCTTTCTTT
>TRBV15|-|TRBJ1-2|-
CATSTSQGRHYGYTF
TGTGCCACCAGCACCTCCCAAGGGAGACACTATGGCTACACCTTC
>TRBV7-9|TRBD2|TRBJ2-7|-
CASSSGSTYEQYF
TGTGCCAGCTCTAGCGGGAGCACCTACGAGCAGTACTTC
>TRBV11-3|-|TRBJ1-1|-
CASSYRENTEAFF
TGTGCCAGCAGCTATCGGGAGAACACTGAAGCTTTCTTT
>TRBV9|TRBD2|TRBJ2-2|-
CASSPRLAGFTGELFF
TGTGCCAGCAGCCCAAGACTAGCGGGGTTCACCGGGGAGCTGTTTTTT
>TRBV7-3|TRBD2|TRBJ2-3|-
CASSSTSGTTNTQYF
TGTGCCAGCAGCTCGACTAGCGGGACCACAAATACGCAGTATTTT
>TRBV7-2|-|TRBJ2-1|-
CASSLNPENEQFF
TGTGCCAGCAGCCTGAACCCGGAGAATGAGCAGTTCTTC
>TRBV2|TRBD2|TRBJ2-7|-
CASRAGLAGQEQYF
TGTGCCAGCAGGGCGGGACTAGCGGGACAGGAGCAGTACTTC
>TRBV11-3|-|TRBJ1-1|-
CASSLVKGENTIF
TGTGCCAGCAGCTTAGTAAAGGGGGAGAACACTATCTTT
>TRBV30|-|TRBJ2-6|once
CAWIGPGQNSGANVLTF
TGTGCCTGGATTGGTCCAGGACAGAACTCTGGGGCCAACGTCCTGACTTTC
>TRBV5-1|TRBD1|TRBJ2-3|-
CASSSGGEDTQYF
TGCGCCAGCAGCTCAGGGGGCGAAGATACGCAGTATTTT
>TRBV10-1|TRBD2|TRBJ2-5|-
CASNRLAGGQETQYF
TGCGCCAGCAACCGACTAGCGGGAGGTCAAGAGACCCAGTACTTC
>TRBV6-6|-|TRBJ1-4|-
CASSYSEGFGEKLFF
TGTGCCAGCAGTTACTCGGAGGGTTTTGGTGAAAAACTGTTTTTT
>TRBV5-4|-|TRBJ2-3|-
CASTSKSAVSTDTQYF
TGTGCCAGCACCTCGAAATCCGCGGTCTCCACAGATACGCAGTATTTT
>TRBV9|-|TRBJ2-7|-
CASSPTGYEQYF
TGTGCCAGCAGCCCCACAGGTTACGAGCAGTACTTC
>TRBV5-1|TRBD2|TRBJ2-7|-
CASSSGTSGNYEQYF
TGCGCCAGCAGTTCTGGGACTAGCGGAAACTACGAGCAGTACTTC
>TRBV23-1|TRBD1|TRBJ2-7|-
CASGTGLIESEQYF
TGCGCCAGCGGGACAGGGTTGATAGAATCTGAGCAGTACTTC
>TRBV5-6|-|TRBJ2-7|-
CASSSPGLPTYEQYF
TGTGCCAGCAGCTCCCCGGGTCTACCGACCTACGAGCAGTACTTC
>TRBV30|TRBD1|TRBJ1-5|-
CAWSVPGTGRERGRQPQHF
TGTGCCTGGAGTGTTCCCGGGACAGGGAGGGAGAGGGGGCGTCAGCCCCAGCATTTT
>TRBV19|TRBD1|TRBJ2-2|-
CASSNPGGVRNTGELFF
TGTGCCAGTAGTAATCCAGGGGGAGTTAGGAACACCGGGGAGCTGTTTTTT
>TRBV9|TRBD2|TRBJ2-7|-
CASSSQTSGGYEQYF
TGTGCCAGCAGCTCACAGACTAGCGGGGGATACGAGCAGTACTTC
>TRBV15|-|TRBJ2-2|-
CATSREGQDTGELFF
TGTGCCACCAGCAGAGAAGGACAAGACACCGGGGAGCTGTTTTTT
>TRBV4-1|TRBD1|TRBJ1-1|-
CASSQVTGGTEAFF
TGCGCCAGCAGCCAGGTGACAGGGGGGACTGAAGCTTTCTTT
>TRBV25-1|-|TRBJ1-2|few
CASSERTRLPRDYGYTF
TGTGCCAGCAGTGAGCGGACACGACTCCCCCGGGACTATGGCTACACCTTC
>TRBV11-3|TRBD2|TRBJ2-1|-
CASRWEGGHYNEQFF
TGTGCCAGCCGGTGGGAGGGAGGGCACTACAATGAGCAGTTCTTC
>TRBV11-2|-|TRBJ1-2|-
CASRQHAPYGYTF
TGTGCCAGCAGACAACACGCCCCCTATGGCTACACCTTC
>TRBV5-1|-|TRBJ2-7|-
CASSSSGQSYEQYF
TGCGCCAGCAGCTCCTCAGGACAGAGCTACGAGCAGTACTTC
>TRBV27|TRBD1|TRBJ2-1|-
CASMGRDRAYNEQFF
TGTGCCAGTATGGGCCGGGACAGGGCCTACAATGAGCAGTTCTTC
>TRBV5-8|-|TRBJ1-1|-
CASSLDRNREAFF
TGTGCCAGCAGCTTGGACAGGAATAGAGAAGCTTTCTTT
>TRBV4-2|-|TRBJ1-4|-
CASSQGESQGNNEKLFF
TGTGCCAGCAGCCAAGGAGAATCCCAGGGAAATAATGAAAAACTGTTTTTT
>TRBV7-8|TRBD1|TRBJ1-5|-
CASSRDRYSNQPQHF
TGTGCCAGCAGTCGGGACAGGTATAGCAATCAGCCCCAGCATTTT
>TRBV28|TRBD1|TRBJ2-5|-
CASSFQGQGAIKETQYF
TGTGCCAGCAGTTTTCAGGGACAGGGGGCGATTAAAGAGACCCAGTACTTC
>TRBV5-4|TRBD1|TRBJ2-1|-
CASSFPGQGARGEQFF
TGTGCCAGCAGTTTTCCGGGACAGGGGGCGCGGGGTGAGCAGTTCTTC
>TRBV9|-|TRBJ1-4|-
CASSVARGQFEKLFF
TGTGCCAGCAGCGTAGCGCGGGGTCAATTTGAAAAACTGTTTTTT
>TRBV5-1|TRBD2|TRBJ2-3|few
CASSLAGASGANTDTQYF
TGCGCCAGCAGCTTGGCCGGGGCTAGCGGGGCAAACACAGATACGCAGTATTTT
>TRBV19|-|TRBJ2-3|-
CASSRPRDQGRAGGTDTQYF
TGTGCCAGTAGTAGACCCAGAGATCAGGGGAGGGCCGGGGGCACAGATACGCAGTATTTT